One sample yielded the 3 T cell receptor beta chains listed below, sequenced in a study of response to subunit inactivated influenza vaccine. Using its own MiXCR run on the RT-PCR reads, TCRdb lists one record per CDR3 protein. Of 500,000 to 700,000 distinct CDR3 sequences detected, roughly a quarter appear once; the ten largest clones hold 2.5% to 3%. This sample also belongs to another study, concerning T cells expressing NK-cell markers. As that report states: The cDNA for TCR beta came from 5'RACE template switching with UMIs.

Sequenced material: CD4+ T cells sorted from PBMCs, taken roughly 12 days after vaccination. These TCRs come from a man aged 50-60 years who received an inactivated influenza vaccine.

The CDR3 coding sequence is TGCAGTGCTAGACCTACTTCGACAGACATGAACACTGAAGCTTTCTTT. Its protein is CSARPTSTDMNTEAFF. The chain combines TRBV20-1 with TRBJ1-1; D might be TRBD1 (5 bases). The CDR3 has 16 residues. The V and J ends lost 2 bases and 0 bases respectively, with 16 bases between them. The V gene's germline CDR1 is DFQATT and CDR2 SNEGSKA (reference sequence).

V usage is TRBV20-1 and J usage is TRBJ2-4, with 7 positions matching TRBD1. Per germline, CDR1 DFQATT and CDR2 SNEGSKA (reference sequence). The CDR3 is 15 amino acids. V gave up 4 bases and J gave up 2 bases; unmatched junction bases: 8. The CDR3 DNA is TGCAGTGCTATCATTGGACAGGACCCCAAAAACATTCAGTACTTC. It yields the protein CSAIIGQDPKNIQYF.

This clonotype was seen more than once but under ten times. This sequence joins TRBV6-2 or TRBV6-3 and TRBJ1-1; D unresolved. CDR3 size: 14 residues. V was cut by 5 bases and J by 8 bases, with 18 bases left in between. The germline gives CDR1 MNHEY, CDR2 SVGEGT. CDR3 bases: TGTGCCAGCAGTCGCCCCCCGGACCGATGGGAAGCTTTCTTT. Translating it yields CASSRPPDRWEAFF.